This passage covers 30 T cell receptor beta chains from one sample sequenced in a study of T cell repertoires in cytomegalovirus infection. These receptors have no identified antigens. MiXCR was run by TCRdb on the reads, yielding one entry per CDR3 protein. The repertoire holds some 800,000 distinct CDR3 sequences, 30% to 35% seen once, with under 15% in the top ten. The sample here was cultured CD8+ T cells from PBMCs, taken from culture after CMV antigen stimulation. These receptor sequences come from a human donor in good health (CMV status not recorded). Some clones in this sample may be carry-over from other donors' samples.

The chain combines TRBV4-2 with TRBJ2-3; 7 nucleotides line up with TRBD1. Per germline, CDR1 LGHNA and CDR2 YNFKEQ. The CDR3 is made up of 16 amino acids. V lost 0 bases to trimming and J lost 3 bases; unmatched junction nucleotides: 6. The CDR3 DNA follows: TGTGCCAGCAGCCAAGATCTGGGCAGGGGGACAGATACGCAGTATTTT. Translating it yields CASSQDLGRGTDTQYF.

The genes are TRBV10-2 and TRBJ2-7; TRBD2 aligns across 7 bases. Germline V gene data show CDR1 as WSHSY and CDR2 as SAAADI. The CDR3 loop spans 19 amino acids. The V gene end was trimmed by 2 bases and the J gene end by 5 bases; junction bases not matched to a gene: 21. The DNA of the CDR3 is TGCGCCAGCAGTGAGCCACCCGGGACTATCTTATCTCTGGCCGACGAGCAGTACTTC. Translating gives CASSEPPGTILSLADEQYF.

This clonotype came up a few times. The rearrangement links TRBV7-8 to TRBJ2-1; 9 bases align to TRBD2. Losses at the gene ends were 7 bases for V and 8 bases for J; bases not matched to a gene: 6. The CDR3 is made up of 13 amino acids. CDR1 and CDR2 (germline): SGHVS, FQNEAQ. As DNA, the CDR3 is TGTGCCAGCATCGGGACTAGCAAGGATGAGCAGTTCTTC. Its translation is CASIGTSKDEQFF. Looking up the rest from reference TRBV7-8 and TRBJ2-1 gives the full variable domain: GAGVSQSPRYKVAKRGQDVALRCDPISGHVSLFWYQQALGQGPEFLTYFQNEAQLDKSGLPSDRFFAERPEGSVSTLKIQRTQQEDSAVYLCASIGTSKDEQFFGPGTRLTVL.

The sample holds many counts of this clonotype. The gene calls are TRBV7-2 and TRBJ2-5, with 8 bases aligning to TRBD1. V dropped 1 base and J dropped 7; count of bases not matched to a gene: 20. Germline CDR1 and CDR2: SGHTA and FQGNSA. The CDR3 loop spans 19 amino acids. The CDR3 is CASSLVAGQGFLGEGTQYF. For the CDR3, the DNA is TGTGCCAGCAGCTTAGTCGCCGGACAGGGATTCCTGGGGGAAGGGACCCAGTACTTC.

This clonotype was counted at least ten times. The V gene is TRBV7-2, the J gene TRBJ1-2, with a tentative D call TRBD1 (6 bases). V was pared by 1 base and J by 4 bases, with 13 bases between. Germline loops: CDR1 SGHTA, CDR2 FQGNSA. The CDR3 has 15 residues. The chain's CDR3 is CASSLETGTPYGYTF. In nucleotides, the CDR3 is TGTGCCAGCAGCTTAGAAACAGGGACGCCCTATGGCTACACCTTC.

This chain joins TRBV15 and TRBJ2-1; TRBD2 agrees at 10 bases. The CDR3 totals 16 residues. The V segment lost 1 base and the J segment 3 bases; nucleotides outside the gene matches: 3. The germline CDR1 and CDR2 sequences are LNHNV and YYDKDF (reference sequence). The CDR3 nucleotides read TGTGCCACCAGCAGAGGGACTAGCGGTGTCTACAATGAGCAGTTCTTC. Protein product: CATSRGTSGVYNEQFF. Full variable domain (rest looked up from reference TRBV15 and TRBJ2-1): DAMVIQNPRYQVTQFGKPVTLSCSQTLNHNVMYWYQQKSSQAPKLLFHYYDKDFNNEADTPDNFQSRRPNTSFCFLDIRSPGLGDTAMYLCATSRGTSGVYNEQFFGPGTRLTVL.

This clonotype occurred a few times. This sequence joins TRBV12-3 or TRBV12-4 and TRBJ1-2; no reliable D call. V lost 7 bases to trimming and J lost 2 bases, with 11 bases between them. CDR3 size: 13 residues. CDR3 coding DNA: TGTGCCAGCACCCTCGAACCCAACTATGGCTACACCTTC. Translation: CASTLEPNYGYTF.

J is TRBJ1-5 and V is TRBV20-1, with TRBD1 as a possible D gene (6 bases). Deletions cut 6 bases from V and 0 bases from J, with 18 bases between. The CDR3 totals 16 residues. The germline gives CDR1 DFQATT, CDR2 SNEGSKA (reference sequence). CDR3: CSAHGQILYSNQPQHF. The CDR3 nucleotides read TGCAGTGCCCACGGACAGATACTCTATAGCAATCAGCCCCAGCATTTT.

The chain couples TRBV4-3 to TRBJ2-5, with 9 bases fitting TRBD1. Germline CDR1 reads LGHNA; CDR2 reads YSLEER. CDR3 length: 20 residues. Trimming removed 2 bases from V and 5 bases from J; junction bases left unmatched: 21. The CDR3 nucleotides read TGCGCCAGCAGCCAACACAGTAAAAGGCCGGGGACAGGGCTTCCCGAGACCCAGTACTTC. This gives the protein CASSQHSKRPGTGLPETQYF.

This clonotype was seen ten or more times. V is TRBV11-2 and J is TRBJ2-1, with D perhaps matching TRBD2 (6 bases). The CDR3 has 14 amino acids. Germline CDR1 and CDR2: SGHAT and FQNNGV. V dropped 6 bases and J dropped 6 bases, with 15 bases sitting between them. CDR3 sequence reads: CASSPGLFGNEQFF. The DNA for the CDR3 is TGTGCCAGCAGTCCGGGACTCTTCGGCAATGAGCAGTTCTTC.

On this clonotype: One end of the junction fails to match germline, which may point to a read error. This rearrangement joins TRBV7-9 to TRBJ1-1; D gene unclear. This CDR3 spans 15 amino acids. The germline V gene encodes CDR1 SEHNR and CDR2 FQNEAQ (reference sequence). CDR3 protein: CASSTPEGRDTEASF. CDR3 sequence (DNA): TGTGCCAGCAGCACGCCGGAGGGCCGAGACACTGAAGCTTCCTTT.

This clonotype appeared many times. The rearrangement uses TRBV12-3 or TRBV12-4 and TRBJ2-3, with 7 bases matching TRBD2. V lost 7 bases and J lost 1; bases outside the gene matches: 11. The CDR3 spans 16 residues. CDR3 DNA sequence: TGTGCCAGCACTGCCGGGACTAACGTGGGCACAGATACGCAGTATTTT. This sequence encodes CASTAGTNVGTDTQYF.

This clonotype was seen many times. The gene calls are TRBV7-8 and TRBJ1-5; D is possibly TRBD1 (5 bases). The germline gives CDR1 SGHVS, CDR2 FQNEAQ. CDR3 length equals 14 residues. V was trimmed by 1 base and J by 4 bases, leaving 8 bases between them. Written as DNA, the CDR3 is TGTGCCAGCAGCTTAGTGGCAGGGAATCAGCCCCAGCATTTT. This sequence encodes CASSLVAGNQPQHF.

This clonotype occurred many times. The V call is TRBV7-8, the J call TRBJ1-4, with 7 bases aligning to TRBD1. Trimming at V came to 1 base and at J to 7 bases, leaving 9 bases not matched to a gene. The CDR3 has 16 residues. Germline lookup yields CDR1 SGHVS and CDR2 FQNEAQ. In DNA, the CDR3 is TGTGCCAGCAGCTTAGGGGTCGGGGGACAGCCTGAAAAACTGTTTTTT. This translates into CASSLGVGGQPEKLFF.

This clonotype was observed at least ten times. The chain has TRBV7-6 and TRBJ2-7; D not resolved. Germline loops: CDR1 SGHVS, CDR2 FNYEAQ. V dropped 1 base and J dropped 1 base, with 5 bases sitting between them. This CDR3 comprises 13 residues. The CDR3: CASSLGESYEQYV. The CDR3 DNA sequence: TGTGCCAGCAGCTTAGGGGAATCCTACGAGCAGTACGTC.

The rearrangement uses TRBV4-1 and TRBJ1-2; 9 bases fit TRBD1. V lost 4 bases and J lost 4; bases outside the gene matches: 13. Germline loops: CDR1 MGHRA, CDR2 YSYEKL. CDR3 length equals 17 residues. CDR3 protein: CASSPRDRDGAGYGYTF. The CDR3, as DNA: TGCGCCAGCAGCCCCCGGGACAGGGACGGCGCGGGCTATGGCTACACCTTC.

The V gene is TRBV7-9, the J gene TRBJ1-1; 10 nucleotides line up with TRBD1. Germline V gene sequence: CDR1 SEHNR, CDR2 FQNEAQ (reference sequence). CDR3 length equals 15 residues. V trimming: 5 bases; J trimming: 6 bases; junction bases outside the gene matches: 9. In DNA, the CDR3 is TGTGCCAGCAGCACTGAGACAGGGGGCATTCCTGAAGCTTTCTTT. This encodes CASSTETGGIPEAFF.

The J gene is TRBJ2-2, the V gene TRBV24-1, with 7 nucleotides matching TRBD2. CDR3 length equals 16 residues. J gave up 0 bases and V 6 bases, and 6 bases lay outside the gene matches. The germline V gene has CDR1 KGHDR and CDR2 SFDVKD. For the CDR3, the DNA is TGTGCCACCAGTACCTCGGGGGGACCGAACACCGGGGAGCTGTTTTTT. Protein sequence: CATSTSGGPNTGELFF.

This clonotype appeared many times. This chain connects TRBV7-8 to TRBJ2-7, with TRBD1 matching 7 bases. Germline CDR1 SGHVS, CDR2 FQNEAQ. The CDR3 runs to 14 residues. With 4 bases clipped from V and 4 bases from J, the junction kept 7 bases outside the gene matches. The CDR3 protein is CASSSTGTAYEQYV. CDR3 DNA sequence: TGTGCCAGCAGCTCAACCGGGACAGCATACGAGCAGTACGTC.

CDR3 DNA sequence: TGTGCCAGCAGCCAAGAGCGCTCAGGAGGGGAGACCCAGTACTTC. Translation: CASSQERSGGETQYF. The V call is TRBV4-2, the J call TRBJ2-5; D may be TRBD2 (6 bases). Trimming cost V 0 bases and J 5 bases, with 13 bases left between them. The CDR3 contains 15 residues. CDR1 and CDR2 (germline): LGHNA, YNFKEQ.

The gene calls are TRBV12-3 or TRBV12-4 and TRBJ1-4; D possibly corresponds to TRBD1 (6 bases). The CDR3 loop spans 15 amino acids. Trimming left V 2 bases short and J 4 bases short, with 11 bases between. Here the CDR3 reads CASSLHGQINEKLFF. The CDR3, as DNA: TGTGCCAGCAGTTTACACGGACAGATTAATGAAAAACTGTTTTTT.

The chain recombines TRBV28 with TRBJ2-7; D perhaps matches TRBD2 (5 bases). This CDR3 contains 13 residues. V lost 6 bases to trimming and J lost 3 bases, with 12 bases between them. Looked up from germline, CDR1 is MDHEN and CDR2 is SYDVKM. The CDR3 loop reads CASSLMGSYEQYV. In DNA, the CDR3 is TGTGCCAGCAGCCTGATGGGGAGCTACGAGCAGTACGTC.

This chain uses TRBV7-6 with TRBJ1-5; D is possibly TRBD1 (5 bases). The CDR3 is made up of 14 amino acids. The germline V and J ends were trimmed by 5 bases and 7 bases, with 15 bases remaining between them. Germline V gene sequence: CDR1 SGHVS, CDR2 FNYEAQ. CDR3 loop: CASSPSGDWQPQHF. CDR3 nucleotide sequence: TGTGCCAGCAGCCCATCGGGGGACTGGCAGCCCCAGCATTTT.

The rearrangement uses TRBV12-5 and TRBJ2-2; 7 nucleotides align to TRBD1. The CDR3 loop spans 19 amino acids. Germline values: CDR1 LGHNT, CDR2 FRNRAP. V shed 1 base and J 2 bases; nucleotides not matched to a gene: 13. The CDR3 coding sequence is TGTGCTAGTGGTTTGGCCCTTGGGGACAGAAACACAAACACCGGGGAGCTGTTTTTT. Protein: CASGLALGDRNTNTGELFF.

This chain connects TRBV6-1 to TRBJ2-5; 7 bases fit TRBD2. The CDR3 runs to 15 residues. Trimming removed 3 bases from V and 5 bases from J; junction bases left unmatched: 9. CDR1 is MNHNS, CDR2 SASEGT, per germline. CDR3 sequence (DNA): TGTGCCAGCAGTGAGGAGTGGGGGGGAATCGAGACCCAGTACTTC. Amino acids: CASSEEWGGIETQYF.

This clonotype has a handful of counts. V gene TRBV4-2 combines with J gene TRBJ2-1, with a weak D call TRBD2 (6 bases). There are 16 residues in the CDR3. Deletions cut 4 bases from V and 2 bases from J, with 15 bases between. In germline, CDR1 is LGHNA, CDR2 YNFKEQ. The CDR3 DNA reads TGTGCCAGCAGCCCCGGGGGTGGCGGCGCCTACAATGAGCAGTTCTTC. Residues: CASSPGGGGAYNEQFF.

CDR3 coding DNA: TGTGCCAGCAGCACTCAATACACCGGGGAGCTGTTTTTT. It specifies CASSTQYTGELFF. This chain links TRBV7-8 with TRBJ2-2; D gene unclear. CDR1 SGHVS and CDR2 FQNEAQ come from the germline V gene. The ends were cut back, 5 bases at V and 3 bases at J, with 7 bases in the middle. This CDR3 has 13 amino acids.

This clonotype was recorded a few times. The chain uses TRBV12-3 or TRBV12-4 and TRBJ1-1; unclear D gene. V was cut by 3 bases and J by 0 bases, with 11 bases left in between. This CDR3 is 15 amino acids long. The CDR3 protein is CASSFVVQMNTEAFF. Here the CDR3 DNA reads TGTGCCAGCAGTTTTGTAGTGCAAATGAACACTGAAGCTTTCTTT.

This clonotype showed up just a few times. A much bigger clone sits one base away, suggesting this may be a read error. V gene TRBV7-9 combines with J gene TRBJ1-2; a possible D gene is TRBD1 (5 bases). The CDR3 sequence is 13 residues long. V was trimmed by 5 bases and J by 6 bases, leaving 13 bases between them. Germline loops: CDR1 SEHNR, CDR2 FQNEAQ (reference sequence). In DNA, the CDR3 is TGTGCCAGCAGCCCCTGGGGGGAGGATGGCTACACCTTC. Translated: CASSPWGEDGYTF.

The rearrangement links TRBV11-1 to TRBJ2-1; possibly TRBD1 for D (6 bases). V shed 4 bases and J shed 8 bases, with 21 bases lying between them. From germline, CDR1 is SGHAT and CDR2 FQDESV (reference sequence). The CDR3 is made up of 16 amino acids. CDR3 in amino acids: CASSSPDGQGNDEQFF. In DNA form, the CDR3 reads TGTGCCAGCAGCTCCCCAGATGGGCAGGGGAACGATGAGCAGTTCTTC.